The following is a T cell receptor beta chain sequence with its context. This clonotype was detected ten times or more. What antigen it recognizes has not been identified. One base away there is no much larger clone; base qualities are not given. This specimen belongs to a study of blood T cells in healthy people across ages (dated by TCRdb to 2014 to 2015). Background on the whole study: Template switching captured roughly one uniquely barcoded TCR beta cDNA molecule per two T cells in model experiments. Using deep sequencing normalized with unique cDNA molecular identifiers, the study measured how TCR beta repertoire diversity changes with age. Two additional independent replicas of 1 million unique cDNA reads from the same blood draw were analyzed for two donors (one aged 18 to 29 and one aged 80 or older). To avoid experimental bias, donors of different ages were spread randomly across the sequencing lanes. The donors were split into four age groups: young (average around 15 years), middle-aged (roughly 42), aged (more than 60) and long-lived (roughly 77).

Via the germline V gene, CDR1 is MNHEY and CDR2 SVGEGT. From the cysteine up to the phenylalanine, the CDR3 has a length of 17 residues. The entry retains the CDR3 DNA only, 51 bases that are in frame from base 1. Between the V and J ends, shortened by 4 bases and 0 bases respectively, the junction contains 16 bases. The receptor library was made with 5' RACE. The sequencer was an Illumina HiSeq 2500. A second PCR of 7 to 11 cycles was performed with a sample-barcoded 5' primer and a J-beta primer mix. A unique molecular identifier was introduced onto each TCR beta cDNA molecule by a template-switch 5' adaptor carrying 12 random nucleotides. Each sample yielded at least 2.5 million CDR3-containing paired-end reads. All of the RNA was converted into first-strand cDNA using the Mint cDNA synthesis kit, with a TRBC-specific oligonucleotide serving as the primer. All cDNA was treated with uracil-DNA glycosylase and then went through a first 18-cycle PCR with the universal primers M1SS and BC2_uni_R. In the paper's pipeline: Each sample was normalized by randomly selecting 1 million high-quality reads, each carrying a distinct molecular identifier. Reads sharing molecular identifiers were discarded rather than binned into consensus sequences. MiTCR, set to a Q25 quality threshold and the strictest error-elimination algorithm, was used for CDR3 identification, clonotype clustering and error correction. A nonparametric unseen species model with Euler transformation was used to estimate lower-bound total TCR beta diversity. TCRdb handled the public reads itself, with Q25 trimming in fastp and clone calling in MiXCR, and kept productive beta chains. Rows matching on CDR3 protein sequence are summarized as one entry with the most common DNA and genes. In this record, the V and J calls reflect TCRdb's handling and not the investigators' own analysis. The sample includes around 320,000 distinct CDR3 sequences, with 25% to 30% observed a single time. Around 29% of the sample rests with the top ten.

Broad study findings and their caveats: Observed TCR beta diversity correlated strongly with the percentage of naive T cells measured by flow cytometry. Compared with the aged group, the long-lived group had more naive CD4+ T cells, fewer expanded clones and increased TCR diversity, a pattern suggesting age selection. Because donor CMV infection status was unknown, age-related changes in expanded clonotypes were potentially confounded. Estimates of total diversity from one million sequenced T cells were regarded as lower bounds and underestimates. Since profiling was done on bulk unsorted PBMCs, naive and antigen-experienced compartments could not be conclusively compared. As age increased, observed TCR beta diversity per million T cells dropped in a roughly linear way, and a significant reduction was already evident by age roughly 40.

Systemically healthy Caucasian individuals from Russia, some 36 in total and aged roughly 6 to 95 years, were included as donors. Ten milliliters of peripheral blood were collected from each donor into EDTA-treated Vacutainer tubes. Ficoll-Paque density-gradient centrifugation was used to isolate PBMCs, with at least 6 million per sample. Trizol reagent was used to extract total RNA from PBMCs, with at least 6 micrograms per sample. The percentages of naive CD45RAhigh/CD27high T cells were determined by flow cytometry on a PBMC aliquot from every donor. The chain was built from TRBV6-2 or TRBV6-3 and TRBJ1-5; no D gene can be assigned with confidence. The sequenced sample was blood. The clonotype comes from a woman aged 70 to 79 in good health. The DNA reads as follows: TGTGCCAGCAGTTGGGAAGCGGGTGGGAATAGCAATCAGCCCCAGCATTTT. This gives the protein CASSWEAGGNSNQPQHF.